Below, 13 T cell receptor beta chains from the same sample are listed, as sequenced in a study of cytomegalovirus exposure and HLA in healthy donors. PCR was performed using 60 Vbeta and 13 Jbeta primers. Clones were read by immunoSEQ multiplex PCR, and TCRdb kept only the in-frame ones, dropping some. Of roughly 100,000 clones detected, 85% to 90% appear once; the ten largest clones hold about 3.9%. The sample consisted of PBMCs. The receptors were sampled from a young man in good health and CMV-seronegative.

CDR3 sequence (DNA): TGTGCCAGCATTGGGACTCCGATTAGGTCCGAGCAGTACTTC. Amino acids: CASIGTPIRSEQYF. V usage is TRBV28 and J usage is TRBJ2-7, with D tentatively TRBD2 (6 bases). Germline loops: CDR1 MDHEN, CDR2 SYDVKM. CDR3 length equals 14 residues. Deletions cut 7 bases from V and 6 bases from J, with 19 bases between.

This clone was seen a few times. The chain is built from TRBV25-1 and TRBJ2-3; 10 bases are shared with TRBD1. The CDR3 is 18 residues long. Trimming cost V 3 bases and J 0 bases; bases outside gene matches: 9. The germline gives CDR1 MGHDK, CDR2 SYGVNS. CDR3 protein: CASSEGQGRLYSTDTQYF. In nucleotides, the CDR3 is TGTGCCAGCAGTGAGGGACAGGGGCGTTTGTATAGCACAGATACGCAGTATTTT.

The rearrangement uses TRBV12-2 and TRBJ2-1; the DNA was not used to check the table's D call, TRBD2. TRBV12-2 is recorded as a pseudogene. CDR3 length: 19 residues. In DNA, the CDR3 is TGTGCAAGTCGCTTAGGGTCCCTACCGGCGGGAGGCTCGCGGAATGAGCAGTTCTTC. Protein product: CASRLGSLPAGGSRNEQFF.

V is TRBV25-1 and J is TRBJ2-2, with D tentatively TRBD2 (6 bases). V lost 6 bases, J lost 5 bases, and 13 bases lay in between. Looked up from germline, CDR1 is MGHDK and CDR2 is SYGVNS. The CDR3 length is 14 residues. The CDR3 spells CASRELLATGELFF. DNA for the CDR3: TGTGCCAGCAGAGAGCTTCTAGCGACCGGGGAGCTGTTTTTT.

The CDR3 reads CAISSSGGNEQFF. CDR3 DNA sequence: TGTGCCATCAGTTCGTCAGGAGGCAATGAGCAGTTCTTC. The chain carries TRBV10-3 and TRBJ2-1; possibly TRBD2 for D (5 bases). The CDR3 is 13 amino acids. Trimming took 5 bases from V and 6 from J, leaving 11 bases between them. Germline CDR1 and CDR2: ENHRY and SYGVKD.

The chain is built from TRBV27 and TRBJ1-3, with 7 bases lining up with TRBD1. CDR1 MNHEY and CDR2 SMNVEV come from the germline V gene (reference sequence). This CDR3 comprises 15 residues. With V trimmed by 5 bases and J by 4 bases, 8 bases remained unmatched. The CDR3 bases are TGTGCCAGCAGTATGAGGACAGGTTCCGGAAACACCATATATTTT. This gives the protein CASSMRTGSGNTIYF.

To note about this clone: This sample also contains other DNA sequences that code for the same CDR3. The rearrangement joins TRBV4-3 to TRBJ2-1, with TRBD1 matching 8 bases. There are 16 residues in the CDR3. CDR1 and CDR2 (germline): LGHNA, YSLEER. V lost 0 bases to trimming and J lost 1 base; unmatched junction nucleotides: 2. As DNA, the CDR3 is TGCGCCAGCAGCCAAGATCACAGGGGGTCCTACAATGAGCAGTTCTTC. Translated, it gives CASSQDHRGSYNEQFF.

The CDR3 is CASSWDRRTQYF. The CDR3 bases are TGTGCCAGCAGTTGGGACAGACGAACGCAGTACTTC. The chain combines TRBV6-1 with TRBJ2-7; TRBD1 agrees at 7 bases. Trimming cost V 5 bases and J 9 bases; bases outside gene matches: 7. Looked up from germline, CDR1 is MNHNS and CDR2 is SASEGT. This CDR3 is 12 amino acids long.

This chain connects TRBV5-1 to TRBJ2-5, with 8 bases matching TRBD1. This CDR3 contains 16 residues. V gave up 5 bases and J gave up 1 base; unmatched junction bases: 10. In germline, CDR1 is SGHRS, CDR2 YFSETQ. In DNA, the CDR3 is TGCGCCAGCAGAATTGTCCTCAGGGGGCGCCAAGAGACCCAGTACTTC. This codes for CASRIVLRGRQETQYF.

The chain combines TRBV11-2 with TRBJ1-1; TRBD1 aligns across 10 bases. With V trimmed by 0 bases and J by 10 bases, 5 bases remained unmatched. Germline V lookup: CDR1 SGHAT, CDR2 FQNNGV. The CDR3 contains 14 residues. CDR3 residues: CASSLDGTGAGAFF. In nucleotides, the CDR3 is TGTGCCAGCAGCTTAGATGGGACAGGGGCTGGAGCTTTCTTT.

This clone has just a few counts. One junction end disagrees with the germline gene, perhaps due to a read error. V and J are TRBV7-2 and TRBJ2-5; 10 bases are shared with TRBD2. In germline, CDR1 is SGHTA, CDR2 FQGNSA. There are 14 residues in the CDR3. The CDR3 sequence is CASSLAGVGETQYF. The CDR3 region has the DNA TGTGCCAGCAGCCTAGCGGGAGTGGGAGAGACCCAGTACTTC.

This chain uses TRBV25-1 with TRBJ1-2; 7 nucleotides align to TRBD1. Unmatched junction bases numbered 7, after V lost 3 bases and J lost 3 bases. Germline values: CDR1 MGHDK, CDR2 SYGVNS. This CDR3 spans 15 amino acids. The CDR3 is CASSDDREWDYGYTF. CDR3 nucleotide sequence: TGTGCCAGCAGTGATGACAGGGAGTGGGACTATGGCTACACCTTC.

The chain combines TRBV10-3 with TRBJ1-5, with D possibly matching TRBD1 (5 bases). Trimming removed 0 bases at V and 3 bases at J, with 18 bases between. The CDR3 covers 18 residues. The germline gives CDR1 ENHRY, CDR2 SYGVKD. The CDR3 protein is CAISESRVQRGFNQPQHF. The CDR3, as DNA: TGTGCCATCAGTGAGTCCAGGGTCCAAAGGGGTTTCAATCAGCCCCAGCATTTT.